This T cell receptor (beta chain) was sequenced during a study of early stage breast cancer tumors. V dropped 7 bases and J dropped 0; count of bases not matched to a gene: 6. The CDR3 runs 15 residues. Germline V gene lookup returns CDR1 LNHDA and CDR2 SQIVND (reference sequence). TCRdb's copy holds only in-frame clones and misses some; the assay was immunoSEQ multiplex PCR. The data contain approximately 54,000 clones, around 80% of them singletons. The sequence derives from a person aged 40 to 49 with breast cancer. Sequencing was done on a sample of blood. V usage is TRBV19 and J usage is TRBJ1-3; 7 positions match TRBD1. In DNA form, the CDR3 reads TGTGCCAGTAATCGACAGGGTAGCTCTGGAAACACCATATATTTT. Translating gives CASNRQGSSGNTIYF.